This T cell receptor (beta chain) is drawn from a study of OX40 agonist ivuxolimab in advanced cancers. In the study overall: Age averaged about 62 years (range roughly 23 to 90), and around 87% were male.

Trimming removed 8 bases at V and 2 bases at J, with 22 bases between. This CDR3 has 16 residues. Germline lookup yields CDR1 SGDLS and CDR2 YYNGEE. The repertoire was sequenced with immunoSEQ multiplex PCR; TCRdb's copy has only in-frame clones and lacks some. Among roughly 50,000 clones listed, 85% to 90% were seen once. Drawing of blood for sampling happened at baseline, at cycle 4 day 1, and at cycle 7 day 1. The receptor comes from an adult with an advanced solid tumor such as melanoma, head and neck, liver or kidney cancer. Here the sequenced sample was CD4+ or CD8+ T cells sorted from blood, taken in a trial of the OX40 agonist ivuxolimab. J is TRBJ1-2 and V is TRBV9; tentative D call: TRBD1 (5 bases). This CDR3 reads CARKSNMGPTNYGYTF. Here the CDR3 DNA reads TGTGCCAGGAAATCAAATATGGGGCCCACGAACTATGGCTACACCTTC.